The 24 T cell receptor beta chains reported below all come from one sample, sequenced in a study of blood T cell repertoires in COVID-19. Measured with immunoSEQ multiplex PCR; TCRdb has only the in-frame clones, and not every one. The repertoire holds more than 50,000 clones, with just under 80% as singletons. The sequenced sample consisted of peripheral blood. The receptors originated from a human donor in a cohort sampled during active COVID-19.

The gene calls are TRBV28 and TRBJ2-3; D gene unclear. This CDR3 region has 15 residues. V was cut by 6 bases and J by 6 bases, with 19 bases left in between. Germline loops: CDR1 MDHEN, CDR2 SYDVKM. The CDR3 is CASRKHLPMLDTQYF. CDR3 sequence (DNA): TGTGCCAGCAGGAAGCATTTGCCCATGTTGGATACGCAGTATTTT.

This clone was observed a few times. This chain links TRBV3-1 (or the pseudogene TRBV3-2) with TRBJ2-2; D unresolved. V was pared by 3 bases and J by 7 bases, with 3 bases between. Per germline, CDR1 LGHDT and CDR2 YNNKEL (reference sequence). The CDR3 loop spans 11 amino acids. The CDR3 spells CASSHGGELFF. CDR3 nucleotides: TGTGCCAGCAGCCACGGCGGGGAGCTGTTTTTT.

This chain connects TRBV2 to TRBJ2-7, with TRBD1 as a possible D gene (5 bases). The V end was cut by 2 bases, the J end by 4 bases, with 9 bases between. The CDR3 loop spans 13 amino acids. Germline CDR1 SNHLY, CDR2 FYNNEI. The CDR3 sequence is CASSEQGRYEQYF. The CDR3 coding sequence is TGTGCCAGCAGTGAACAGGGCCGGTACGAGCAGTACTTC.

CDR3 nucleotides: TGTGCCAGCAGCCTTGGGACTCGGCAGGCTAACTATGGCTACACCTTC. The encoded protein is CASSLGTRQANYGYTF. V and J are TRBV7-2 and TRBJ1-2, with a possible D match to TRBD1 (5 bases). V dropped 5 bases and J dropped 0 bases, with 16 bases sitting between them. The CDR3 is 16 amino acids. Germline V gene data show CDR1 as SGHTA and CDR2 as FQGNSA.

The gene calls are TRBV28 and TRBJ2-7; TRBD2 matches 8 bases. V lost 8 bases, J lost 3 bases, and 9 bases stayed unmatched. The CDR3 loop spans 14 amino acids. Germline V lookup: CDR1 MDHEN, CDR2 SYDVKM. CDR3 region: CASHTTSGYYEQYF. In DNA, the CDR3 is TGTGCCAGCCATACAACTAGCGGATACTACGAGCAGTACTTC.

This chain joins TRBV9 and TRBJ1-5; 8 bases are a match to TRBD1. The CDR3 has 16 amino acids. The germline V gene encodes CDR1 SGDLS and CDR2 YYNGEE. Germline trimming cut 1 base from V and 4 bases from J; bases unmatched to any gene: 7. The CDR3 nucleotides are TGTGCCAGCAGCGTACCCGGACAGGGAGGGAATCAGCCCCAGCATTTT. Its protein is CASSVPGQGGNQPQHF.

The rearrangement uses TRBV6-2 or TRBV6-3 and TRBJ2-1, with TRBD2 matching 7 bases. The V segment lost 5 bases and the J segment 9 bases; nucleotides outside the gene matches: 16. Germline V gives CDR1 MNHEY, CDR2 SVGEGT. The length of the CDR3 is 16 residues. The CDR3 coding sequence is TGTGCCAGCAGTCCCACCTGGACTAGTGGTTGGGGTGAGCAGTTCTTC. Amino acids: CASSPTWTSGWGEQFF.

The V call is TRBV4-3, the J call TRBJ1-2; 8 bases are shared with TRBD1. J was trimmed by 4 bases and V by 3 bases; bases with no gene match: 10. CDR1 LGHNA and CDR2 YSLEER come from the germline V gene. The CDR3 is 16 amino acids. CDR3 bases: TGCGCCAGCAGCCACTCAGGGGGCGCGGTAGTCTATGGCTACACCTTC. It encodes CASSHSGGAVVYGYTF.

The chain recombines TRBV25-1 with TRBJ2-3; TRBD2 matches 8 bases. V dropped 5 bases and J dropped 0; count of bases not matched to a gene: 7. Per the germline V gene, CDR1 is MGHDK and CDR2 is SYGVNS. This CDR3 is 16 amino acids long. The CDR3 spells CASSPISGTSTDTQYF. In DNA, the CDR3 is TGTGCCAGCAGTCCCATTAGCGGGACTAGCACAGATACGCAGTATTTT.

The chain combines TRBV28 with TRBJ2-7, with 10 bases identical to TRBD1. Germline V gene sequence: CDR1 MDHEN, CDR2 SYDVKM. With 7 bases clipped from V and 0 bases from J, the junction kept 24 bases outside the gene matches. The CDR3 has 21 residues. CDR3 protein: CASKPGQGILKSSGGSYEQYF. The CDR3 coding sequence is TGTGCCAGCAAGCCGGGACAGGGGATACTAAAATCTAGCGGAGGCTCCTACGAGCAGTACTTC. Based on the CDR3 plus reference TRBV28 and TRBJ2-7, the full variable domain is DVKVTQSSRYLVKRTGEKVFLECVQDMDHENMFWYRQDPGLGLRLIYFSYDVKMKEKGDIPEGYSVSREKKERFSLILESASTNQTSMYLCASKPGQGILKSSGGSYEQYFGPGTRLTVT.

J is TRBJ2-1 and V is TRBV11-2, with D maybe TRBD1 (6 bases). The CDR3 is made up of 12 amino acids. The V end lost 3 bases, the J end lost 8 bases, and 8 bases lay between the germline ends. Germline assignment: CDR1 SGHAT and CDR2 FQNNGV. The CDR3 loop reads CASSFGQHEQFF. The CDR3 nucleotides are TGTGCCAGCAGCTTCGGACAGCATGAGCAGTTCTTC.

The V and J genes are TRBV9 and TRBJ2-7; no firm D call. V gave up 0 bases and J gave up 1 base, with 8 bases separating them. This CDR3 spans 14 amino acids. CDR1 SGDLS and CDR2 YYNGEE come from the germline V gene. Here the CDR3 DNA reads TGTGCCAGCAGCGTAGCGGCAGGTTCCTACGAGCAGTACTTC. It translates to CASSVAAGSYEQYF.

The V gene is TRBV28, the J gene TRBJ2-7; TRBD1 agrees at 8 bases. The CDR3 runs to 15 residues. Per the germline V gene, CDR1 is MDHEN and CDR2 is SYDVKM. After removal of 6 bases from V and 3 bases from J, the junction contained 10 bases not matched to a gene. The CDR3 region is CASRTGTGFHYEQYF. DNA for the CDR3: TGTGCCAGCAGAACCGGGACAGGCTTTCACTACGAGCAGTACTTC.

The chain is built from TRBV4-3 and TRBJ2-3; the match to TRBD2 covers 11 bases. This CDR3 region has 17 residues. The germline gives CDR1 LGHNA, CDR2 YSLEER. The V gene end was trimmed by 3 bases and the J gene end by 0 bases; junction bases not matched to a gene: 5. Here the CDR3 DNA reads TGCGCCAGCAGCCAGAGTAGCGGGAGGGCTAGCACAGATACGCAGTATTTT. This sequence encodes CASSQSSGRASTDTQYF.

The CDR3 sequence is CASSLGSGLSGNTIYF. The CDR3 bases are TGCGCCAGCAGCTTGGGATCGGGACTCTCTGGAAACACCATATATTTT. The chain links TRBV5-1 to TRBJ1-3; D is perhaps TRBD1 (5 bases). The V end was cut by 0 bases, the J end by 0 bases, with 10 bases between. Per the germline V gene, CDR1 is SGHRS and CDR2 is YFSETQ. The CDR3 covers 16 residues.

This clone has more than one count but fewer than ten. The V call is TRBV18, the J call TRBJ2-7; TRBD1 matches 9 bases. The CDR3 extends over 15 amino acids. V dropped 1 base and J dropped 2; count of bases not matched to a gene: 3. The V gene's germline CDR1 is KGHSH and CDR2 LQKENI. In DNA form, the CDR3 reads TGTGCCAGCTCACCACAGGGACAGGGACCCTACGAGCAGTACTTC. This gives the protein CASSPQGQGPYEQYF.

V gene TRBV4-3 combines with J gene TRBJ1-6, with D unclear. V shed 2 bases and J shed 14 bases, with 19 bases lying between them. The germline V gene encodes CDR1 LGHNA and CDR2 YSLEER. The CDR3 sequence is 15 residues long. This CDR3 is CASSQHQTGSASLHF. The CDR3 bases are TGCGCCAGCAGCCAACACCAAACGGGTAGCGCGTCCCTCCACTTT.

The rearrangement uses TRBV4-3 and TRBJ2-3; a weak D match, TRBD1 (6 bases). CDR1 and CDR2 (germline): LGHNA, YSLEER. Trimming shortened V by 0 bases and J by 6 bases, and 13 bases separated the two germline ends. CDR3 length: 15 amino acids. The CDR3 region has the DNA TGCGCCAGCAGCCAAGATCAGGGCCAGGGGGATACGCAGTATTTT. Protein product: CASSQDQGQGDTQYF.

The CDR3 here is CASITGTGTGELFF. In nucleotides, the CDR3 is TGCGCCAGCATCACCGGGACAGGGACCGGGGAGCTGTTTTTT. This chain joins TRBV5-1 and TRBJ2-2, with 9 bases identical to TRBD1. J gave up 5 bases and V 6 bases, and 5 bases lay outside the gene matches. Looked up from germline, CDR1 is SGHRS and CDR2 is YFSETQ. This CDR3 has 14 amino acids.

This chain links TRBV2 with TRBJ2-3; tentatively, D is TRBD2 (6 bases). V lost 3 bases and J lost 0, with 10 bases in between. Germline lookup yields CDR1 SNHLY and CDR2 FYNNEI. This CDR3 comprises 15 residues. CDR3 residues: CASSEIAASTDTQYF. The CDR3 DNA is TGTGCCAGCAGTGAGATAGCGGCTAGCACAGATACGCAGTATTTT. Using reference TRBV2 and TRBJ2-3 for the parts outside the CDR3, the full variable domain is EPEVTQTPSHQVTQMGQEVILRCVPISNHLYFYWYRQILGQKVEFLVSFYNNEISEKSEIFDDQFSVERPDGSNFTLKIRSTKLEDSAMYFCASSEIAASTDTQYFGPGTRLTVL.

To note about this clone: The same CDR3 can be traced to other DNA sequences in this sample. The gene calls are TRBV7-2 and TRBJ2-7; TRBD2 agrees at 12 bases. Germline lookup yields CDR1 SGHTA and CDR2 FQGNSA. V was clipped by 3 bases and J by 4 bases; unmatched bases: 1. The CDR3 length is 14 residues. The CDR3 DNA reads TGTGCCAGCAGCTTGACTAGCGGGAGTTACGAGCAGTACTTC. Translating it yields CASSLTSGSYEQYF.

The rearrangement links TRBV27 to TRBJ2-1, with 7 bases that match TRBD2. Germline V gene lookup returns CDR1 MNHEY and CDR2 SMNVEV (reference sequence). V was clipped by 0 bases and J by 2 bases; unmatched bases: 4. This CDR3 has 16 amino acids. The chain's CDR3 is CASSLSAGVTYNEQFF. The CDR3 coding sequence is TGTGCCAGCAGTTTATCGGCGGGAGTGACCTACAATGAGCAGTTCTTC.

The chain employs TRBV5-1 and TRBJ2-2; unclear D gene. The CDR3 sequence is 16 residues long. CDR1 is SGHRS, CDR2 YFSETQ, per germline. V was shortened by 0 bases and J by 3 bases, with 12 bases between the two germline ends. Here the CDR3 reads CASSLVASRDTGELFF. The DNA of the CDR3 is TGCGCCAGCAGCTTGGTCGCGTCTCGTGACACCGGGGAGCTGTTTTTT.

The chain uses TRBV19 and TRBJ2-3, with D possibly TRBD2 on 5 matching bases. This CDR3 has 16 amino acids. The germline V and J ends were trimmed by 2 bases and 1 base, with 13 bases remaining between them. The germline V gene encodes CDR1 LNHDA and CDR2 SQIVND (reference sequence). CDR3 sequence reads: CASSIPRTGRTDTQYF. The CDR3 nucleotides read TGTGCCAGTAGTATACCCCGGACTGGGCGCACAGATACGCAGTATTTT.